Listed here is a single TCR beta chain. Method: immunoSEQ multiplex PCR; TCRdb's copy keeps in-frame clones and lacks some. The sample carries just over 300,000 clones, roughly 89% recorded once. The CDR3 sequence is 13 residues long. The germline V and J ends were trimmed by 3 bases and 4 bases, with 9 bases remaining between them. CDR1 is SEHNR, CDR2 FQNEAQ, per germline (reference sequence). The data belong to a study of blood T cell repertoires in COVID-19. Turning to the study itself: T cells, B-cell-depleted T cells, or PBMCs supplied cDNA or gDNA.

J is TRBJ1-1 and V is TRBV7-9; TRBD1 might be the D (6 bases). This receptor was obtained from a woman aged 30 to 39 with COVID-19, enrolled during active disease. The sequencing input was peripheral blood. Written as DNA, the CDR3 is TGTGCCAGCAGCTTTGGCAGGGGCACTGAAGCTTTCTTT. Translation: CASSFGRGTEAFF.